A single sample is the source of the 10 T cell receptor beta chains below, sequenced in a study of blood T cell repertoires in COVID-19. Assay: immunoSEQ multiplex PCR; the TCRdb copy retains only in-frame clones and omits some. The profile covers 130,000 or so clones, with 88% appearing a single time and roughly 2.1% taken by the ten largest. The sample was peripheral blood. These receptors were obtained from a man between 65 and 85 years old with active COVID-19.

This chain joins TRBV7-3 and TRBJ2-1; 7 positions match TRBD1. V shed 4 bases, J shed 6 bases, and the junction held 6 bases outside the gene matches. Germline-derived CDR1 and CDR2 are SGHTA and FQGTGA. The CDR3 sequence is 14 residues long. The CDR3 nucleotides read TGTGCCAGCAGCTCCTCGACAGGGACCAATGAGCAGTTCTTC. Translating gives CASSSSTGTNEQFF.

The chain links TRBV28 to TRBJ2-7, with 8 nucleotides matching TRBD1. Germline-derived CDR1 and CDR2 are MDHEN and SYDVKM. After removal of 4 bases from V and 3 bases from J, the junction contained 5 bases not matched to a gene. The CDR3 is 14 residues long. The CDR3 is CASSSGGVGYEQYF. DNA of the CDR3: TGTGCCAGCAGTTCAGGGGGCGTGGGCTACGAGCAGTACTTC.

The chain has TRBV28 and TRBJ2-5; 7 nucleotides agree with TRBD2. The CDR3 spans 17 residues. The germline CDR1 and CDR2 sequences are MDHEN and SYDVKM. After removal of 5 bases from V and 1 base from J, the junction contained 13 bases not matched to a gene. CDR3 amino acids: CASSTPWGAGIQETQYF. CDR3 nucleotide sequence: TGTGCCAGCAGTACCCCTTGGGGAGCGGGGATCCAAGAGACCCAGTACTTC.

Concerning this clone: An end of the junction does not agree with germline; a read error may underlie this. This chain links TRBV7-7 with TRBJ2-1; possible D gene TRBD2, 6 bases. CDR1 SSHAT and CDR2 FNYEAQ come from the germline V gene (reference sequence). The CDR3 consists of 14 residues. The CDR3 DNA sequence: TGTGCTAGCAGCCACCCCCTAGCGTACAATGAGCAGTTCTTC. This encodes CASSHPLAYNEQFF.

The V and J genes are TRBV24-1 and TRBJ2-2; 9 bases line up with TRBD2. From germline, CDR1 is KGHDR and CDR2 SFDVKD. The trim removed 9 bases at V and 4 bases at J, leaving 5 bases unmatched. The CDR3 loop spans 14 amino acids. CDR3: CATDSGSITGELFF. The CDR3 DNA reads TGTGCCACCGATAGCGGGAGTATCACCGGGGAGCTGTTTTTT.

CDR3 region: CASQRLLSTDTQYF. The CDR3 coding sequence is TGCGCCAGCCAGCGGCTCCTTAGCACAGATACGCAGTATTTT. V usage is TRBV5-1 and J usage is TRBJ2-3; the D gene is possibly TRBD2 (5 bases). Germline CDR1 SGHRS, CDR2 YFSETQ. The CDR3 extends over 14 amino acids. V lost 7 bases to trimming and J lost 0 bases, with 12 bases between them.

This chain joins TRBV7-6 and TRBJ2-1, with 8 bases aligning to TRBD1. The J segment lost 7 bases and the V segment lost 1 base, leaving 9 bases of the junction unmatched. The CDR3 length is 16 residues. Per germline, CDR1 SGHVS and CDR2 FNYEAQ. In DNA form, the CDR3 reads TGTGCCAGCAGCTTAGAAGGGCAGGGGGCGAGGAATGAGCAGTTCTTC. As protein: CASSLEGQGARNEQFF. Full variable domain (remainder filled in from reference TRBV7-6 and TRBJ2-1): GAGVSQSPRYKVTKRGQDVALRCDPISGHVSLYWYRQALGQGPEFLTYFNYEAQQDKSGLPNDRFSAERPEGSISTLTIQRTEQRDSAMYRCASSLEGQGARNEQFFGPGTRLTVL.

The genes are TRBV19 and TRBJ1-5; tentative D call: TRBD1 (5 bases). Per the germline V gene, CDR1 is LNHDA and CDR2 is SQIVND (reference sequence). V lost 7 bases and J 4 bases, leaving 17 bases between the germline ends. The CDR3 is 15 amino acids. CDR3 in amino acids: CASTVTGLGNQPQHF. DNA for the CDR3: TGTGCCAGTACTGTAACGGGACTTGGGAATCAGCCCCAGCATTTT.

This clone was seen a few times. The genes are TRBV19 and TRBJ1-5; a possible D gene is TRBD1 (6 bases). The CDR3 extends over 13 amino acids. Germline CDR1 is LNHDA and CDR2 is SQIVND (reference sequence). Trimming left V 11 bases short and J 4 bases short, with 15 bases between. The CDR3 region is CASGGGWNQPQHF. In DNA, the CDR3 is TGTGCCTCAGGTGGGGGCTGGAATCAGCCCCAGCATTTT.

The CDR3 reads CATSLPLREKLFF. CDR3 nucleotides: TGTGCCACATCCCTCCCACTAAGGGAAAAACTGTTTTTT. The rearrangement uses TRBV10-3 and TRBJ1-4, with D unclear. Germline loops: CDR1 ENHRY, CDR2 SYGVKD. The CDR3 is made up of 13 amino acids. V was trimmed by 10 bases and J by 8 bases, leaving 17 bases between them.